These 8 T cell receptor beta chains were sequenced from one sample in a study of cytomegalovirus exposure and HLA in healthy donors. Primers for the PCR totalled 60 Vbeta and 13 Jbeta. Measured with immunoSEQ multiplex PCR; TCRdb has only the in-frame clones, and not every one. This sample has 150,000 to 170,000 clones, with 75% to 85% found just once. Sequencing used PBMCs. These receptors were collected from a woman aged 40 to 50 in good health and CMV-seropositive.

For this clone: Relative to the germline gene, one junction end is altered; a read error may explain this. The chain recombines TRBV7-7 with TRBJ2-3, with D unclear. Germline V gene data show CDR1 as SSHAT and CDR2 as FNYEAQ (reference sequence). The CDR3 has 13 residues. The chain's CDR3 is CASSLYLKDTQYF. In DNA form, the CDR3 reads TGTGCTAGCAGCTTATACCTAAAAGATACGCAGTATTTT.

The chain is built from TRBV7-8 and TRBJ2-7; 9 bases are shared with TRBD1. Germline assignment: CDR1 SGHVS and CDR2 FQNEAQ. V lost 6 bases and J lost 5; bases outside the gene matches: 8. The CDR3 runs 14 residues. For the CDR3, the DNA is TGTGCCAGCAGACATACAGGGGGCACGGACGAGCAGTACTTC. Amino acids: CASRHTGGTDEQYF.

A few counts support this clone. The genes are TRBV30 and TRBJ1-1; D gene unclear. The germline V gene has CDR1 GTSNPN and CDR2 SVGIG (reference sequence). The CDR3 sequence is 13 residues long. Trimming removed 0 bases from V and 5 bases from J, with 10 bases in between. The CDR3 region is CAWSVKSRTEAFF. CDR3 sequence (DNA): TGTGCCTGGAGTGTAAAGAGCCGGACTGAAGCTTTCTTT.

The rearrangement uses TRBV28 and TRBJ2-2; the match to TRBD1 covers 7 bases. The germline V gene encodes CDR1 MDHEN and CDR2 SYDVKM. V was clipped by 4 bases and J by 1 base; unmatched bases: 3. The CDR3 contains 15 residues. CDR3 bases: TGTGCCAGCAGTTCCGGACAGGTGAACACCGGGGAGCTGTTTTTT. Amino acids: CASSSGQVNTGELFF. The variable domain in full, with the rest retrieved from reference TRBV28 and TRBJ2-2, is DVKVTQSSRYLVKRTGEKVFLECVQDMDHENMFWYRQDPGLGLRLIYFSYDVKMKEKGDIPEGYSVSREKKERFSLILESASTNQTSMYLCASSSGQVNTGELFFGEGSRLTVL.

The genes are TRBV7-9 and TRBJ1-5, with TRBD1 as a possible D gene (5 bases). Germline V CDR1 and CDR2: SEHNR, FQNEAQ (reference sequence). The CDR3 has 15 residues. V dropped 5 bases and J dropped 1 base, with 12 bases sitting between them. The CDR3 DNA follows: TGTGCCAGCAGCCCTGGGACTGGGAGCAATCAGCCCCAGCATTTT. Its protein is CASSPGTGSNQPQHF.

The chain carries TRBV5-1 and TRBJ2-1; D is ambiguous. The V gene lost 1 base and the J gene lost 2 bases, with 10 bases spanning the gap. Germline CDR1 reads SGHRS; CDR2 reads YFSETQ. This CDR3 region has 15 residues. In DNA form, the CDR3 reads TGCGCCAGCAGCTTGTCTAGTAATCCCTACAATGAGCAGTTCTTC. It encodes CASSLSSNPYNEQFF.

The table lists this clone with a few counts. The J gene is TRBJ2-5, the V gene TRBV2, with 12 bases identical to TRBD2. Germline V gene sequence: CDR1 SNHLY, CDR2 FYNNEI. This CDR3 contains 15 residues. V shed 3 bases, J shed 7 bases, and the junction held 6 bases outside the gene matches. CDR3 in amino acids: CASSETSGSFGTQYF. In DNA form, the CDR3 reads TGTGCCAGCAGTGAGACTAGCGGGAGCTTCGGGACCCAGTACTTC.

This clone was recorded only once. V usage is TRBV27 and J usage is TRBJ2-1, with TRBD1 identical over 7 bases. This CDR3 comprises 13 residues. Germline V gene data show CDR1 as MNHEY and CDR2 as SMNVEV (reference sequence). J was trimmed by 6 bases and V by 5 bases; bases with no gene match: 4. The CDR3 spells CASSRDSRNEQFF. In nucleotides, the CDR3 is TGTGCCAGCAGTCGGGACAGCCGCAATGAGCAGTTCTTC.